The 27 T cell receptor beta chains in this list originate from one sample, sequenced in a study of blood T cell repertoires in COVID-19. The method was immunoSEQ multiplex PCR; TCRdb's version includes in-frame clones alone and lacks a portion of them. This table has 330,000 or so clones, around 87% appearing once. Sequenced: PBMCs or T cells enriched from blood (not recorded which). The receptors were gathered from a man aged 35-49 years in a cohort exposed to, infected with or recovered from COVID-19 (not recorded which).

This chain links TRBV7-8 with TRBJ1-6; TRBD1 might be the D (6 bases). CDR1 and CDR2 (germline): SGHVS, FQNEAQ. V was pared by 6 bases and J by 6 bases, with 12 bases between. This CDR3 contains 14 residues. Here the CDR3 DNA reads TGTGCCAGCAGTCACAGGGTCGGTAATTCACCCCTCCACTTT. It yields the protein CASSHRVGNSPLHF.

V usage is TRBV6-5 and J usage is TRBJ1-1; 8 bases match TRBD1. Germline V gene sequence: CDR1 MNHEY, CDR2 SVGAGI. The CDR3 is 15 residues long. V gave up 5 bases and J gave up 3 bases; unmatched junction bases: 8. The CDR3 sequence is CASSPRGLGDTEAFF. CDR3 nucleotide sequence: TGTGCCAGCAGTCCCAGGGGGCTTGGGGACACTGAAGCTTTCTTT.

The chain carries TRBV6-5 and TRBJ1-1, with a tentative D call TRBD1 (6 bases). The germline gives CDR1 MNHEY, CDR2 SVGAGI. Between the trimmed V and J ends, which lost 0 bases and 5 bases, there was a span of 16 bases. The length of the CDR3 is 16 residues. The CDR3 DNA is TGTGCCAGCAGTTACTCGGGGGGGGGCGCTTTGACTGAAGCTTTCTTT. This encodes CASSYSGGGALTEAFF.

V gene TRBV2 combines with J gene TRBJ2-7; D is possibly TRBD2 (5 bases). V was shortened by 6 bases and J by 3 bases, with 12 bases between the two germline ends. The length of the CDR3 is 13 residues. Germline lookup yields CDR1 SNHLY and CDR2 FYNNEI. CDR3 nucleotide sequence: TGTGCCAGCAGCCCGTCGGGGATCTACGAGCAGTACTTC. As protein: CASSPSGIYEQYF.

This clone was counted a few times. This chain connects TRBV6-4 to TRBJ2-2, with 10 bases matching TRBD2. This CDR3 comprises 15 residues. CDR1 MRHNA and CDR2 SNTAGT come from the germline V gene. Trimming cost V 2 bases and J 5 bases; bases outside gene matches: 2. CDR3 sequence: CASSDGTSETGELFF. CDR3 nucleotide sequence: TGTGCCAGCAGTGACGGGACTAGCGAAACCGGGGAGCTGTTTTTT.

V and J are TRBV5-1 and TRBJ1-3, with 7 bases that match TRBD1. Trimming cost V 4 bases and J 8 bases; bases outside gene matches: 6. Germline-derived CDR1 and CDR2 are SGHRS and YFSETQ. The CDR3 sequence is 13 residues long. The CDR3 nucleotides are TGCGCCAGCAGCGTCGACAGGGTGGACACCATATATTTT. Translating gives CASSVDRVDTIYF.

J is TRBJ1-4 and V is TRBV20-1; no clear D. V was shortened by 4 bases and J by 8 bases, with 5 bases between the two germline ends. The germline V gene has CDR1 DFQATT and CDR2 SNEGSKA (reference sequence). This CDR3 region has 10 residues. CDR3 amino acids: CSATAEKLFF. The CDR3 DNA reads as TGCAGTGCTACTGCGGAAAAACTGTTTTTT.

This clone was detected once. The V gene is TRBV7-2, the J gene TRBJ2-3; D might be TRBD2 (6 bases). Germline CDR1 is SGHTA and CDR2 is FQGNSA. The ends were cut back, 2 bases at V and 6 bases at J, with 18 bases in the middle. This CDR3 comprises 16 residues. The CDR3 region has the DNA TGTGCCAGCAGCTTAAATTCGGGACTCTCGTCGGATACGCAGTATTTT. This gives the protein CASSLNSGLSSDTQYF.

The V gene is TRBV30, the J gene TRBJ2-3, with D possibly TRBD2 on 5 matching bases. Germline CDR1 GTSNPN, CDR2 SVGIG (reference sequence). V was pared by 2 bases and J by 7 bases, with 13 bases between. CDR3 length equals 13 residues. Here the CDR3 reads CAWSWQRANTQYF. CDR3 DNA sequence: TGTGCCTGGAGTTGGCAGAGGGCCAATACGCAGTATTTT.

The CDR3: CASTDRGKLPFF. CDR3 DNA sequence: TGTGCCAGCACCGACAGGGGAAAACTACCTTTCTTT. This sequence joins TRBV2 and TRBJ1-1; 8 nucleotides align to TRBD1. The CDR3 runs 12 residues. Germline V gene sequence: CDR1 SNHLY, CDR2 FYNNEI. J lost 12 bases, V lost 7 bases, and 10 bases had no gene match.

This clone was detected only a few times. This sequence joins TRBV4-1 and TRBJ2-7, with D maybe TRBD2 (6 bases). The CDR3 consists of 15 residues. Germline-derived CDR1 and CDR2 are MGHRA and YSYEKL. The germline V and J ends were trimmed by 2 bases and 0 bases, with 11 bases remaining between them. CDR3 region: CASSQLGGSSYEQYF. DNA for the CDR3: TGCGCCAGCAGCCAACTGGGAGGCTCCTCCTACGAGCAGTACTTC.

This clone was observed a single time. The chain links TRBV5-4 to TRBJ1-6, with 9 bases lining up with TRBD1. This CDR3 comprises 15 residues. Germline V gene sequence: CDR1 SGHNT, CDR2 YYREEE (reference sequence). J lost 6 bases, V lost 5 bases, and 6 bases had no gene match. CDR3 nucleotides: TGTGCCAGCAGAAACCCGGGACAGGGTAATTCACCCCTCCACTTT. It translates to CASRNPGQGNSPLHF.

The J gene is TRBJ2-5, the V gene TRBV27; 7 bases agree with TRBD2. Trimming cost V 2 bases and J 5 bases; bases outside gene matches: 2. Germline V gene sequence: CDR1 MNHEY, CDR2 SMNVEV (reference sequence). This CDR3 contains 13 residues. CDR3 region: CASSLAGAETQYF. CDR3 in DNA: TGTGCCAGCAGTTTAGCGGGAGCGGAGACCCAGTACTTC.

This chain joins TRBV6-1 and TRBJ2-7; 9 nucleotides align to TRBD1. Germline V CDR1 and CDR2: MNHNS, SASEGT. The CDR3 loop spans 16 amino acids. Unmatched junction bases numbered 9, after V lost 3 bases and J lost 3 bases. The CDR3 sequence is CASSDATGTGSYEQYF. The CDR3 DNA reads as TGTGCCAGCAGTGACGCAACCGGGACAGGGAGCTACGAGCAGTACTTC.

The chain has TRBV7-7 and TRBJ2-1; TRBD1 aligns across 7 bases. This CDR3 contains 14 residues. Trimming took 2 bases from V and 8 from J; bases not matched to a gene: 6. Germline loops: CDR1 SSHAT, CDR2 FNYEAQ (reference sequence). The CDR3 DNA reads TGTGCCAGCAGCTTAACAGGGGTGGGGGATGAGCAGTTCTTC. This encodes CASSLTGVGDEQFF.

The chain has TRBV24-1 and TRBJ2-7, with a weak D call TRBD1 (6 bases). The CDR3 spans 14 residues. V gave up 4 bases and J gave up 2 bases, with 11 bases separating them. Germline loops: CDR1 KGHDR, CDR2 SFDVKD. The CDR3 nucleotides are TGTGCCACCAGTGACCCGGACAGCCCCTACGAGCAGTACTTC. Amino acid sequence: CATSDPDSPYEQYF.

The chain links TRBV4-1 to TRBJ1-4; no clear D. There are 14 residues in the CDR3. Trimming took off 0 bases at V and 6 bases at J, with 8 bases between the two ends. Germline CDR1 reads MGHRA; CDR2 reads YSYEKL. CDR3 coding DNA: TGCGCCAGCAGCCAAGAACAGACACATGAAAAACTGTTTTTT. This sequence encodes CASSQEQTHEKLFF.

The chain recombines TRBV5-4 with TRBJ2-1; 14 nucleotides match TRBD2. The CDR3 is 15 amino acids. The germline V gene has CDR1 SGHNT and CDR2 YYREEE (reference sequence). The trim removed 3 bases at V and 7 bases at J, leaving 3 bases unmatched. CDR3 loop: CASSWGLAGVNEQFF. CDR3 DNA sequence: TGTGCCAGCAGCTGGGGACTAGCGGGAGTGAATGAGCAGTTCTTC.

The chain recombines TRBV27 with TRBJ2-3; 7 nucleotides align to TRBD2. The germline V gene has CDR1 MNHEY and CDR2 SMNVEV (reference sequence). The CDR3 is made up of 16 amino acids. Trimming cost V 2 bases and J 3 bases; bases outside gene matches: 8. The CDR3 DNA reads TGTGCCAGCAGTTTACGAAGGACTAGGCCGACAGATACGCAGTATTTT. It codes for CASSLRRTRPTDTQYF.

V and J are TRBV5-1 and TRBJ2-3, with 7 bases that match TRBD2. Looked up from germline, CDR1 is SGHRS and CDR2 is YFSETQ. The CDR3 sequence is 15 residues long. V was clipped by 4 bases and J by 5 bases; unmatched bases: 10. CDR3 residues: CASSLKQTSEDTQYF. CDR3 nucleotide sequence: TGCGCCAGCAGCCTCAAACAAACTAGCGAAGATACGCAGTATTTT. The full variable domain, completed using reference TRBV5-1 and TRBJ2-3, is KAGVTQTPRYLIKTRGQQVTLSCSPISGHRSVSWYQQTPGQGLQFLFEYFSETQRNKGNFPGRFSGRQFSNSRSEMNVSTLELGDSALYLCASSLKQTSEDTQYFGPGTRLTVL.

V usage is TRBV2 and J usage is TRBJ2-3; D call uncertain. Germline-derived CDR1 and CDR2 are SNHLY and FYNNEI. This CDR3 has 13 amino acids. V was pared by 5 bases and J by 2 bases, with 8 bases between. The CDR3, as DNA: TGTGCCAGCAGTCGCCAGTTCACAGATACGCAGTATTTT. It encodes CASSRQFTDTQYF.

The chain joins TRBV21-1 to TRBJ2-3; the table's D call TRBD1 went unverified against the DNA. TRBV21-1 is designated a pseudogene. This CDR3 is built from 15 residues. For the CDR3, the DNA is TGTGCCAGCAGTACCCCCGGGACACAAGAGGATACGCAGTATTTT. This translates into CASSTPGTQEDTQYF.

This chain joins TRBV5-1 and TRBJ2-2; TRBD2 matches at 10 bases. CDR3 length: 18 residues. CDR1 SGHRS and CDR2 YFSETQ come from the germline V gene. V trimming: 4 bases; J trimming: 5 bases; junction bases outside the gene matches: 14. The CDR3 sequence is CASSPRTSGSLGTGELFF. CDR3 nucleotides: TGCGCCAGCAGCCCAAGGACTAGCGGAAGCTTAGGGACCGGGGAGCTGTTTTTT.

The chain joins TRBV30 to TRBJ2-7, with 10 positions matching TRBD1. Germline trimming cut 3 bases from V and 3 bases from J; bases unmatched to any gene: 5. Germline-derived CDR1 and CDR2 are GTSNPN and SVGIG (reference sequence). There are 14 residues in the CDR3. In nucleotides, the CDR3 is TGTGCCTGGAGGGCGGGGACAGGGGACTACGAGCAGTACTTC. Protein sequence: CAWRAGTGDYEQYF.

This rearrangement joins TRBV11-2 to TRBJ1-2; 10 nucleotides line up with TRBD1. This CDR3 contains 15 residues. Germline V gene sequence: CDR1 SGHAT, CDR2 FQNNGV. Trimming removed 4 bases from V and 3 bases from J; junction bases left unmatched: 5. This CDR3 is CASSSRTGGDYGYTF. In nucleotides, the CDR3 is TGTGCCAGCAGCTCCAGGACAGGGGGTGACTATGGCTACACCTTC.

The chain combines TRBV30 with TRBJ1-5, with TRBD1 matching over 8 bases. With 5 bases clipped from V and 5 bases from J, the junction kept 5 bases outside the gene matches. The CDR3 totals 13 residues. Germline CDR1 GTSNPN, CDR2 SVGIG (reference sequence). The CDR3 nucleotides are TGTGCCTGGCGGACAGGGAACCATCAGCCCCAGCATTTT. Amino acid sequence: CAWRTGNHQPQHF.

V is TRBV9 and J is TRBJ2-7, with D possibly TRBD2 on 5 matching bases. V shed 1 base and J shed 3 bases, with 14 bases lying between them. The CDR3 runs to 15 residues. CDR1 is SGDLS and CDR2 is YYNGEE in the germline V gene. In nucleotides, the CDR3 is TGTGCCAGCAGCGTATTACCGGGATCCAACTACGAGCAGTACTTC. As protein: CASSVLPGSNYEQYF.